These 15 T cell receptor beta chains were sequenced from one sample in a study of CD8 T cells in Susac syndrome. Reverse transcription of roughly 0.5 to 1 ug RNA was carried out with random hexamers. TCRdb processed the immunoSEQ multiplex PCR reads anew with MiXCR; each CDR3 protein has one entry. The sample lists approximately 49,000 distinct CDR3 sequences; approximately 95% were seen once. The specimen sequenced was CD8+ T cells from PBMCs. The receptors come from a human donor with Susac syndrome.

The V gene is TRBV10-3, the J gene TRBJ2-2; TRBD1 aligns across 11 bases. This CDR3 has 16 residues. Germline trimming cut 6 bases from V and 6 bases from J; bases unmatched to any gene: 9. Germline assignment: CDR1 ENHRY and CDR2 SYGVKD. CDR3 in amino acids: CAISHGQGARAGELFF. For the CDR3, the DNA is TGTGCCATCAGCCATGGACAGGGGGCAAGGGCCGGGGAGCTGTTTTTT.

CDR3 sequence: CASSSGLPDPQGGTEAFF. In DNA form, the CDR3 reads TGTGCCAGCAGTTCCGGCCTTCCTGATCCACAGGGAGGAACTGAAGCTTTCTTT. The rearrangement uses TRBV12-3 or TRBV12-4 and TRBJ1-1, with D perhaps matching TRBD1 (6 bases). This CDR3 has 18 residues. The germline V and J ends were trimmed by 4 bases and 5 bases, with 26 bases remaining between them.

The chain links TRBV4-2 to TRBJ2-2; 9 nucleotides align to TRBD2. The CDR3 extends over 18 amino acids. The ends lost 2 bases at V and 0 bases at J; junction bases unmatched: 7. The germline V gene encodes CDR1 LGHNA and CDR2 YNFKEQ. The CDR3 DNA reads TGTGCCAGCAGCCAACGGGGCGGGGGGGCTACGAACACCGGGGAGCTGTTTTTT. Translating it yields CASSQRGGGATNTGELFF.

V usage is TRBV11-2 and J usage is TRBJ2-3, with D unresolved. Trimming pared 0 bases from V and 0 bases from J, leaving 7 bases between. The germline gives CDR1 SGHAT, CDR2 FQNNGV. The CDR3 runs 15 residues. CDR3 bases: TGTGCCAGCAGCTTAGAAGTTATTAGCACAGATACGCAGTATTTT. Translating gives CASSLEVISTDTQYF.

The CDR3 sequence: CASSLIPGHEQYF. The DNA of the CDR3 is TGTGCCAGCAGCTTAATTCCGGGCCACGAGCAGTACTTC. The rearrangement links TRBV7-3 to TRBJ2-7; D gene ambiguous. Trimming took off 1 base at V and 5 bases at J, with 9 bases between the two ends. The germline V gene has CDR1 SGHTA and CDR2 FQGTGA. The CDR3 loop spans 13 amino acids.

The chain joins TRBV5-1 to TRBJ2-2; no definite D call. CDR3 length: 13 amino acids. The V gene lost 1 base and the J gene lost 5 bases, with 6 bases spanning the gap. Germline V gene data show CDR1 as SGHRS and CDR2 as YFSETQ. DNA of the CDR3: TGCGCCAGCAGCTTGCTTGGGACCGGGGAGCTGTTTTTT. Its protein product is CASSLLGTGELFF.

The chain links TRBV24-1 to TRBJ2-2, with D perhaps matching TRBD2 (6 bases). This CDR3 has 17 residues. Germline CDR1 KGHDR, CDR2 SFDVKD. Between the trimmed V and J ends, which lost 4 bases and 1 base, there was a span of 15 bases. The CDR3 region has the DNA TGTGCCACCAGTGACCCAACCGGGACTTTGAACACCGGGGAGCTGTTTTTT. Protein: CATSDPTGTLNTGELFF.

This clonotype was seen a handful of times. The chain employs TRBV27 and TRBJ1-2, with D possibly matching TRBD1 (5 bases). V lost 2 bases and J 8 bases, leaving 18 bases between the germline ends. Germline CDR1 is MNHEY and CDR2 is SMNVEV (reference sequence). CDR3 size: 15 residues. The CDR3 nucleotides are TGTGCCAGCAGTTTAACGGGACGGAGGAACTCGGGCTACACCTTC. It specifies CASSLTGRRNSGYTF.

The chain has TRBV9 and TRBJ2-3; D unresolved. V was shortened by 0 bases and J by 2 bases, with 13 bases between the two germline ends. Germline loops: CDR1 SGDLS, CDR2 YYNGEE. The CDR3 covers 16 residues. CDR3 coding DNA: TGTGCCAGCAGCGTAGGGGAAACGGAAAACACAGATACGCAGTATTTT. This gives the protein CASSVGETENTDTQYF.

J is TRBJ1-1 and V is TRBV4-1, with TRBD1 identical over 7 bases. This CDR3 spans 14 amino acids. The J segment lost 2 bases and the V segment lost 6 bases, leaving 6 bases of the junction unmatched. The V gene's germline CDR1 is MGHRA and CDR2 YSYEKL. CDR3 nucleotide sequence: TGCGCCAGCAGTCTAACAGGGGCCAACACTGAAGCTTTCTTT. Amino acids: CASSLTGANTEAFF.

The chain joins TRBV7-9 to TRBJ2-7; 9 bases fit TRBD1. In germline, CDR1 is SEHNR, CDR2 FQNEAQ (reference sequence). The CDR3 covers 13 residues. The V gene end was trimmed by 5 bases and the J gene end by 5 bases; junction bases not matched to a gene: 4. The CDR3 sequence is CASSRGQGNEQYF. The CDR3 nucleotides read TGTGCCAGCAGCCGTGGACAGGGGAACGAGCAGTACTTC.

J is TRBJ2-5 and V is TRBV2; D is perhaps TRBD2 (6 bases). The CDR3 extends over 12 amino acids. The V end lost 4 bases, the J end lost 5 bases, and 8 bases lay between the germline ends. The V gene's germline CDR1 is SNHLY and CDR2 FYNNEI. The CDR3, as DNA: TGTGCCAGCAGTGGCGGGGACGAGACCCAGTACTTC. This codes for CASSGGDETQYF. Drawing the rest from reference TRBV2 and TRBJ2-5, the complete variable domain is EPEVTQTPSHQVTQMGQEVILRCVPISNHLYFYWYRQILGQKVEFLVSFYNNEISEKSEIFDDQFSVERPDGSNFTLKIRSTKLEDSAMYFCASSGGDETQYFGPGTRLLVL.

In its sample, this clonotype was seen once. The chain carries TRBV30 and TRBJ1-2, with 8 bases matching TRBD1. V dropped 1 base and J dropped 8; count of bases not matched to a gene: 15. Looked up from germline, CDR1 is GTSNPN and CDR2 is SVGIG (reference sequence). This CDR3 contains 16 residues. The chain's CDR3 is CAWSERTGTYPRGYTF. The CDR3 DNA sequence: TGTGCCTGGAGTGAGAGGACAGGGACCTACCCTCGCGGCTACACCTTC.

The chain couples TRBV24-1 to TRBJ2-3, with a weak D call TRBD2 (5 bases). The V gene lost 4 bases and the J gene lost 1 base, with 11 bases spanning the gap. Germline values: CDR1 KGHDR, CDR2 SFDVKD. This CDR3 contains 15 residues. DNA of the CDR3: TGTGCCACCAGTGAGGGGAGCCTCCGCACAGATACGCAGTATTTT. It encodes CATSEGSLRTDTQYF.

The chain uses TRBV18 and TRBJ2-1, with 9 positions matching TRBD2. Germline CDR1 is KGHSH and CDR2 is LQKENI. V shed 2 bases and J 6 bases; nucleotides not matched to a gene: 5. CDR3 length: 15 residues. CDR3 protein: CASSPERGVINEQFF. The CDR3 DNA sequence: TGTGCCAGCTCACCAGAGCGGGGGGTAATCAATGAGCAGTTCTTC.